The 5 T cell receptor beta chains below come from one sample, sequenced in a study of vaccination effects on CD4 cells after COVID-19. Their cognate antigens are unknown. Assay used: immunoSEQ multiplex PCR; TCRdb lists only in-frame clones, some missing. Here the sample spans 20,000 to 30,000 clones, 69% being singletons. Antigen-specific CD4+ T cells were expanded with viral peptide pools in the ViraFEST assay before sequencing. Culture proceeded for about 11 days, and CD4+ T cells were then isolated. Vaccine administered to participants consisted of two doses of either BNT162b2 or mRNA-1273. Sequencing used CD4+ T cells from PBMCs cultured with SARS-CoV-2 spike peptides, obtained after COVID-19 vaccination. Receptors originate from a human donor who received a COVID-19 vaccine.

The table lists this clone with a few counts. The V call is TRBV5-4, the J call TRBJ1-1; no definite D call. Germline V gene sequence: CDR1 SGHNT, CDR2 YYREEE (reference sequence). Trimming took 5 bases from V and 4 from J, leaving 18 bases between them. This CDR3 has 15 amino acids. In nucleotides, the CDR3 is TGTGCCAGCAGTCTGGGTGGGTTTGAAGGCACTGAAGCTTTCTTT. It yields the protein CASSLGGFEGTEAFF.

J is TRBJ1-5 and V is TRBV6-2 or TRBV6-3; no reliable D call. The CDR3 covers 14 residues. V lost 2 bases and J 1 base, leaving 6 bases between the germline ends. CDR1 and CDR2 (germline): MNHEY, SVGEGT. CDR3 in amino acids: CASSYLQSNQPQHF. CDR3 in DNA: TGTGCCAGCAGTTACCTCCAGAGCAATCAGCCCCAGCATTTT.

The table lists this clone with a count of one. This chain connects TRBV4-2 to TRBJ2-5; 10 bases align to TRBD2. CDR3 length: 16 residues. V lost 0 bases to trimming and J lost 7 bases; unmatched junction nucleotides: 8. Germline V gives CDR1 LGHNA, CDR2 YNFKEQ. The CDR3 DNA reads TGTGCCAGCAGCCAAGAGGCTAGCGGGGGTCCTCGGACCCAGTACTTC. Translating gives CASSQEASGGPRTQYF.

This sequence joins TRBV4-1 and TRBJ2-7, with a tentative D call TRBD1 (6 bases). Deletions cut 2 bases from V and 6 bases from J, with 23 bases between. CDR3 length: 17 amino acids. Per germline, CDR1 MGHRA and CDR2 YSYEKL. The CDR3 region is CASSQSIFKGQDLEQYF. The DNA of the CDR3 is TGCGCCAGCAGCCAATCCATCTTCAAGGGACAAGATCTCGAGCAGTACTTC.

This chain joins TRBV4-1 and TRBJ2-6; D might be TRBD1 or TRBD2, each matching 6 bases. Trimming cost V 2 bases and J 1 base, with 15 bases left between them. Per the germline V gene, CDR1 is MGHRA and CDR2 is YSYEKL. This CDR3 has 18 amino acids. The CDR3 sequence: CASSQRTRGASGANVLTF. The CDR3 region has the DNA TGCGCCAGCAGCCAACGAACAAGGGGGGCGTCTGGGGCCAACGTCCTGACTTTC.